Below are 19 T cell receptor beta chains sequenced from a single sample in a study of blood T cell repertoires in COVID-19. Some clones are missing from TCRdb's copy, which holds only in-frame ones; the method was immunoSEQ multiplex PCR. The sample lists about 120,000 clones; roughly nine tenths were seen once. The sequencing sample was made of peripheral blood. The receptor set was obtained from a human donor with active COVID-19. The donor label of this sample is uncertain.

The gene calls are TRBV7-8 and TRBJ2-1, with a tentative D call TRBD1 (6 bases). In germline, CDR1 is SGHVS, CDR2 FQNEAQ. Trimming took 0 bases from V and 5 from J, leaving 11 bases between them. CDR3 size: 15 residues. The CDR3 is CASSLALQGNNEQFF. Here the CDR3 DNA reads TGTGCCAGCAGCTTAGCCCTTCAGGGGAACAATGAGCAGTTCTTC. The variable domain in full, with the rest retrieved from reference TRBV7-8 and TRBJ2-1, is GAGVSQSPRYKVAKRGQDVALRCDPISGHVSLFWYQQALGQGPEFLTYFQNEAQLDKSGLPSDRFFAERPEGSVSTLKIQRTQQEDSAVYLCASSLALQGNNEQFFGPGTRLTVL.

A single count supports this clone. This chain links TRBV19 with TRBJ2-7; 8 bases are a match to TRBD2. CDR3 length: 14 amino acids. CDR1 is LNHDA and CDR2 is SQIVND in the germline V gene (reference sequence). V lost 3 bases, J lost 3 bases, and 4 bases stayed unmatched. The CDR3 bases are TGTGCCAGTAGTATCCCCGGGACTAGCTACGAGCAGTACTTC. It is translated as CASSIPGTSYEQYF.

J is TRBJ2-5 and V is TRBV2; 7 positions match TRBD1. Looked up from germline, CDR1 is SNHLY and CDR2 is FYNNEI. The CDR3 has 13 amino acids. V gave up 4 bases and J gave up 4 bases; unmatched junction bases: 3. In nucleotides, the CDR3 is TGTGCCAGCAGTGGACAGGGCGGAGAGACCCAGTACTTC. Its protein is CASSGQGGETQYF.

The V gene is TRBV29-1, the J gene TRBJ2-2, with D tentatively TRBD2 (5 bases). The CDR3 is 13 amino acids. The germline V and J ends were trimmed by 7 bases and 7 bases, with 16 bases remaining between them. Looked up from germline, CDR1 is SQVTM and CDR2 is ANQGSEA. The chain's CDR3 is CSGGHPKGGELFF. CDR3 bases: TGCAGCGGCGGGCACCCCAAGGGCGGGGAGCTGTTTTTT.

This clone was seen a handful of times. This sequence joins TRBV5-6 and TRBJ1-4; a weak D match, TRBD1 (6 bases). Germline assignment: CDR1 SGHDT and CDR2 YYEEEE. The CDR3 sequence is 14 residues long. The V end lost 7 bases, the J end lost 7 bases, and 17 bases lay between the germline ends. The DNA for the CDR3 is TGTGCCAGCGCGCTCCAGGGGTTGGGTGAAAAACTGTTTTTT. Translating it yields CASALQGLGEKLFF. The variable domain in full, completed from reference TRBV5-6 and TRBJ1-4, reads DAGVTQSPTHLIKTRGQQVTLRCSPKSGHDTVSWYQQALGQGPQFIFQYYEEEERQRGNFPDRFSGHQFPNYSSELNVNALLLGDSALYLCASALQGLGEKLFFGSGTQLSVL.

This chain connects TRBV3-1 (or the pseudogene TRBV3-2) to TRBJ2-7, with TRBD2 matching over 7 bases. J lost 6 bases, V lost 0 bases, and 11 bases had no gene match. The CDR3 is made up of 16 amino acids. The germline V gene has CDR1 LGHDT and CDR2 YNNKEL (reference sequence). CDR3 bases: TGTGCCAGCAGCCAAGATAGGGGACCGGGAGGCCGCGAGCAGTACTTC. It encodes CASSQDRGPGGREQYF.

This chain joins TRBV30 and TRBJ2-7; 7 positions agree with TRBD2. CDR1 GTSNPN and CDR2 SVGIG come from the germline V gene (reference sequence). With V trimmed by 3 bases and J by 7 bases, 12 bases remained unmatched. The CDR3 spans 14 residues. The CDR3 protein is CAWRPIAGGREQYF. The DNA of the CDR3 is TGTGCCTGGAGGCCTATAGCCGGGGGGAGGGAGCAGTACTTC.

For the CDR3, the DNA is TGTGCCTGGAGTGGACCCCGCTCCGGGGGCAATCAGCCCCAGCATTTT. Translating it yields CAWSGPRSGGNQPQHF. This chain uses TRBV30 with TRBJ1-5; D unresolved. V lost 1 base to trimming and J lost 2 bases, with 15 bases between them. The germline V gene has CDR1 GTSNPN and CDR2 SVGIG (reference sequence). The CDR3 totals 16 residues. Together with reference TRBV30 and TRBJ1-5, the CDR3 gives the full variable domain: SQTIHQWPATLVQPVGSPLSLECTVEGTSNPNLYWYRQAAGRGLQLLFYSVGIGQISSEVPQNLSASRPQDRQFILSSKKLLLSDSGFYLCAWSGPRSGGNQPQHFGDGTRLSIL.

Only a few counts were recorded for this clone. The CDR3 region has the DNA TGTGCCAGTAGTATCTCCGACAGGGGGGATGAGCAGTTCTTC. Its protein is CASSISDRGDEQFF. The chain recombines TRBV19 with TRBJ2-1, with 9 bases fitting TRBD1. Germline trimming cut 3 bases from V and 8 bases from J; bases unmatched to any gene: 5. The CDR3 consists of 14 residues. Germline CDR1 and CDR2: LNHDA and SQIVND (reference sequence).

The CDR3 DNA sequence: TGTGCCAGCAGTGAACGGGGGGCCGTACACTCTGGAAACACCATATATTTT. Encoded protein: CASSERGAVHSGNTIYF. V gene TRBV6-1 combines with J gene TRBJ1-3; tentatively, D is TRBD1 (6 bases). There are 17 residues in the CDR3. From germline, CDR1 is MNHNS and CDR2 SASEGT. V was shortened by 2 bases and J by 0 bases, with 14 bases between the two germline ends.

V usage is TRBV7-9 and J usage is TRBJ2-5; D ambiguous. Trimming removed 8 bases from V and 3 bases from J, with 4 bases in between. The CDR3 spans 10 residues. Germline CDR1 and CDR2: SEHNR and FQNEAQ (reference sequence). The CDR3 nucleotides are TGTGCCAGCGGCAAAGAGACCCAGTACTTC. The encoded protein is CASGKETQYF.

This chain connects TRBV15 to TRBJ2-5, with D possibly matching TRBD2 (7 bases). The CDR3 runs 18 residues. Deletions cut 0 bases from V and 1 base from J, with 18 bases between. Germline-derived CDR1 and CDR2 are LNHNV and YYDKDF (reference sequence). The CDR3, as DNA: TGTGCCACCAGCAGAGATTTATTTTGGGGGGGGCGCCAAGAGACCCAGTACTTC. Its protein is CATSRDLFWGGRQETQYF.

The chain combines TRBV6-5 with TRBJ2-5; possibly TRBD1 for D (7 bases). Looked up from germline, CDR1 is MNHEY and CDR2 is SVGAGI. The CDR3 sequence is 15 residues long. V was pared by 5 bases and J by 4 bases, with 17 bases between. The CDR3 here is CASSPGGHGLETQYF. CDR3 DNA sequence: TGTGCCAGCAGTCCAGGGGGGCACGGGTTAGAGACCCAGTACTTC.

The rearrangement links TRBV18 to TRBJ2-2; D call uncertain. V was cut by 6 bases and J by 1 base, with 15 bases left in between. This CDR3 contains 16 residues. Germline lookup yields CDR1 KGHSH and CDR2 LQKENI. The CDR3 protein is CASSHQQLQNTGELFF. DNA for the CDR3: TGTGCCAGCTCCCACCAACAGCTCCAGAACACCGGGGAGCTGTTTTTT.

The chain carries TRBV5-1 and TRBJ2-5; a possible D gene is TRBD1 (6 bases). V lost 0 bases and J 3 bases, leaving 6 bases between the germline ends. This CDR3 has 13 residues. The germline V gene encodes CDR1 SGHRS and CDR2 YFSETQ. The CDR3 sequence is CASSLDREETQYF. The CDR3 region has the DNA TGCGCCAGCAGCTTGGACAGGGAAGAGACCCAGTACTTC.

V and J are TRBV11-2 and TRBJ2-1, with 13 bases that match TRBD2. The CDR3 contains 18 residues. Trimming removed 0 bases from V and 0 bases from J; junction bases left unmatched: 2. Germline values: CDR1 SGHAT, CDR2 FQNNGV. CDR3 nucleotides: TGTGCCAGCAGCTTAGATCGGACTAGCGGGGGCTCCTACAATGAGCAGTTCTTC. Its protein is CASSLDRTSGGSYNEQFF.

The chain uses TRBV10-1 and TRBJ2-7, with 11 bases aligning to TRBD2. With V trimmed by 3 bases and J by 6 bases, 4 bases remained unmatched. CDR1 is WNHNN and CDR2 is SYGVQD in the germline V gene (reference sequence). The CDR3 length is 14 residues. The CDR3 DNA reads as TGCGCCAGCAGTGAAGGTAGCGGGGGGGCCGAGCAGTACTTC. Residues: CASSEGSGGAEQYF.

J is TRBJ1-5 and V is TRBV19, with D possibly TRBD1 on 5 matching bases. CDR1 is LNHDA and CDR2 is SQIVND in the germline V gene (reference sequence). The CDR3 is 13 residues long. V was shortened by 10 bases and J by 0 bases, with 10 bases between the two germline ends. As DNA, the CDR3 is TGTGCCACTACAGGTTATAGCAATCAGCCCCAGCATTTT. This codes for CATTGYSNQPQHF.

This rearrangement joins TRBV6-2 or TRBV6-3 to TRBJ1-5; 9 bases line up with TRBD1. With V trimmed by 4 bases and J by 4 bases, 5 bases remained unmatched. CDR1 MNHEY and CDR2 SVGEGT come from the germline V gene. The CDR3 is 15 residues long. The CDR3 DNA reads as TGTGCCAGCAGTTTAAGGGACAGGGCAAATCAGCCCCAGCATTTT. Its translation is CASSLRDRANQPQHF.